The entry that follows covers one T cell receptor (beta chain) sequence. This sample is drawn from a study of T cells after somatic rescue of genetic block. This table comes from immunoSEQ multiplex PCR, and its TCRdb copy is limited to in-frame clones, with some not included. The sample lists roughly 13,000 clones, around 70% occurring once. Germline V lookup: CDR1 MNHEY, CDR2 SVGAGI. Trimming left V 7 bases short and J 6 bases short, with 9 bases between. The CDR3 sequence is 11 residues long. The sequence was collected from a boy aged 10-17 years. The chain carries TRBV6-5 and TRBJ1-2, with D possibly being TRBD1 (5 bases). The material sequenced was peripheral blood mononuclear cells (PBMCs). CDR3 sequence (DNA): TGTGCCAGCACCCAGGGCCATGGCTACACCTTC. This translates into CASTQGHGYTF.